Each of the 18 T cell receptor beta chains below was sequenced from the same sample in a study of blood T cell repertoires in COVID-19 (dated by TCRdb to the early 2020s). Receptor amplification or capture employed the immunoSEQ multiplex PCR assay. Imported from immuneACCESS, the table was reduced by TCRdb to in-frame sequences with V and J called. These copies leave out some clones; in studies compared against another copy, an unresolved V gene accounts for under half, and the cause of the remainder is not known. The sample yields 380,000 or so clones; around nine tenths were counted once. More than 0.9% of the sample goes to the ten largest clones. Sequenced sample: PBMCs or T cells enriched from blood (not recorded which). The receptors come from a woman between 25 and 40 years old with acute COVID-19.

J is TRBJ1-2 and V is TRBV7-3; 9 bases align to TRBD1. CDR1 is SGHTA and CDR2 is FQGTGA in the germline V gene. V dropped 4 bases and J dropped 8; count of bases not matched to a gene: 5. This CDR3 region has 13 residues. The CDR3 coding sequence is TGTGCCAGCAGCTGGGGACAGGGAACGGGCTACACCTTC. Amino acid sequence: CASSWGQGTGYTF.

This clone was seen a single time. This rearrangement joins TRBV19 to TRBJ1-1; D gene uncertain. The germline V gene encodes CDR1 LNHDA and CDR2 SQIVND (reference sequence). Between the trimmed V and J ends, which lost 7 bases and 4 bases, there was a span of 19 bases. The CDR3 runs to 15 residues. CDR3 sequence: CASTYIGRRGTEAFF. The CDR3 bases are TGTGCCAGTACCTACATCGGGAGGAGAGGCACTGAAGCTTTCTTT.

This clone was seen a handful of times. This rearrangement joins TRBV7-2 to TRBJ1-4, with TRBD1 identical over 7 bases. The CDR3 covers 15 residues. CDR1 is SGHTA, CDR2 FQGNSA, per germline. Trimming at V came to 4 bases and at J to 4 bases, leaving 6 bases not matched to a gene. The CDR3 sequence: CASSSPGQLNEKLFF. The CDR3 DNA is TGTGCCAGCAGCTCACCGGGACAGCTTAATGAAAAACTGTTTTTT.

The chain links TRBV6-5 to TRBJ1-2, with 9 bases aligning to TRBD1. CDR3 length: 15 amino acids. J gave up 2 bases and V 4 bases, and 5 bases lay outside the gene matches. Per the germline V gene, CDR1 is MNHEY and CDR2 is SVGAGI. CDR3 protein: CASSWDRVANYGYTF. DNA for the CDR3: TGTGCCAGCAGTTGGGACAGGGTTGCGAACTATGGCTACACCTTC.

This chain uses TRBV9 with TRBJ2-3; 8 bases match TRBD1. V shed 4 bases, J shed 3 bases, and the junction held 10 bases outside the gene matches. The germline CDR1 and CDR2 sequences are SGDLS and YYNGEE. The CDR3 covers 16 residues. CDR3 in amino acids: CASSSTDRGLTDTQYF. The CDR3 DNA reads TGTGCCAGCAGCTCTACCGACAGGGGTTTGACAGATACGCAGTATTTT.

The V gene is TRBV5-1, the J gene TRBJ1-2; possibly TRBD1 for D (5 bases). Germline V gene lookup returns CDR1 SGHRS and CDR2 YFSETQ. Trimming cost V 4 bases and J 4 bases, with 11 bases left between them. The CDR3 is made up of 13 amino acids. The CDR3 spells CASSPSTVYGYTF. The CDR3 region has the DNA TGCGCCAGCAGCCCCTCGACAGTCTATGGCTACACCTTC.

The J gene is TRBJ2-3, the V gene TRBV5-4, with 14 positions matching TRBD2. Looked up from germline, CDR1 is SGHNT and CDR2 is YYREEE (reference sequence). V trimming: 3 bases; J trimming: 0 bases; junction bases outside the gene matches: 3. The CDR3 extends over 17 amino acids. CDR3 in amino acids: CASSWTSGGISTDTQYF. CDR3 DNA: TGTGCCAGCAGCTGGACTAGCGGGGGGATCAGCACAGATACGCAGTATTTT.

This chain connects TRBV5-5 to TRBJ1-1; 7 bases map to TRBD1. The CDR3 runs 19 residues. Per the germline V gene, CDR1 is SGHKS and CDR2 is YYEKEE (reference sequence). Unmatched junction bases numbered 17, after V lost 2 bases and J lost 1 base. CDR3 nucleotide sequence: TGTGCCAGCAGCTTATCATTTGTCGGTGTCAGGGGGTCGAACACTGAAGCTTTCTTT. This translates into CASSLSFVGVRGSNTEAFF.

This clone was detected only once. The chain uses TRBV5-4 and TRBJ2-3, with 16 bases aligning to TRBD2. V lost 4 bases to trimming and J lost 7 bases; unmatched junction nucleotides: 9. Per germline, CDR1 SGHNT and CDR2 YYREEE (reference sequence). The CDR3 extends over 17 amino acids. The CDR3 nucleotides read TGTGCCAGCAGCGCTCCGGGACTAGCGGGGGGGGGAAATACGCAGTATTTT. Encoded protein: CASSAPGLAGGGNTQYF. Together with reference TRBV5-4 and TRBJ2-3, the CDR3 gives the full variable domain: ETGVTQSPTHLIKTRGQQVTLRCSSQSGHNTVSWYQQALGQGPQFIFQYYREEENGRGNFPPRFSGLQFPNYSSELNVNALELDDSALYLCASSAPGLAGGGNTQYFGPGTRLTVL.

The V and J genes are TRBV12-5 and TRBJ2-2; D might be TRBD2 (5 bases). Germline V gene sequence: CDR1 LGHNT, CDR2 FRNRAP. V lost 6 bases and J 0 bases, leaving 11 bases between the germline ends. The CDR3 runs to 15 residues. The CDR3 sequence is CASGWELANTGELFF. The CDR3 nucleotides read TGTGCTAGTGGGTGGGAGTTAGCGAACACCGGGGAGCTGTTTTTT.

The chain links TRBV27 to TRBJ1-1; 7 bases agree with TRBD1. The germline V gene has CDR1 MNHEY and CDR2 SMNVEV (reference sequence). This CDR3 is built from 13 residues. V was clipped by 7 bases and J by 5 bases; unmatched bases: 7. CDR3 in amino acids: CASKEGARTEAFF. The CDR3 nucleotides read TGTGCCAGCAAAGAGGGGGCAAGGACTGAAGCTTTCTTT.

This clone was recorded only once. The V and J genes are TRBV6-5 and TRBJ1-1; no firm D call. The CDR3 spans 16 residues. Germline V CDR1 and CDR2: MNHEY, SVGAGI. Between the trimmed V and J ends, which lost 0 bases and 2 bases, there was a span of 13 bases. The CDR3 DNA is TGTGCCAGCAGTTACTCGATAGGCAGGTCAAACACTGAAGCTTTCTTT. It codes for CASSYSIGRSNTEAFF.

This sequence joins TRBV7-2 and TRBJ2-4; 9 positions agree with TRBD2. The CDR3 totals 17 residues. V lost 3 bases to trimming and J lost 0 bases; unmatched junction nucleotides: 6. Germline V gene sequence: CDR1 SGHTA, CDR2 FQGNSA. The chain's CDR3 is CASSFLAGILAKNIQYF. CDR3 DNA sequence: TGTGCCAGCAGCTTCCTAGCGGGGATCTTAGCCAAAAACATTCAGTACTTC.

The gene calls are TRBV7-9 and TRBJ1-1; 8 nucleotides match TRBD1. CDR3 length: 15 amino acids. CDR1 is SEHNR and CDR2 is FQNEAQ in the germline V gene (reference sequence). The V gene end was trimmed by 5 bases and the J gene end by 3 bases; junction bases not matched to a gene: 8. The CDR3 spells CASSLSDRGDTEAFF. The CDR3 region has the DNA TGTGCCAGCAGCCTTTCAGACAGGGGCGACACTGAAGCTTTCTTT.

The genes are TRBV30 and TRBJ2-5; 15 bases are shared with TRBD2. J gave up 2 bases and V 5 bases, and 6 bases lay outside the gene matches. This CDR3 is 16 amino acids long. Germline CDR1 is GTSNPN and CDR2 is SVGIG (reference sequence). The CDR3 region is CAWSPGLAGGQETQYF. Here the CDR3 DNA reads TGTGCCTGGTCCCCGGGACTAGCGGGGGGTCAAGAGACCCAGTACTTC.

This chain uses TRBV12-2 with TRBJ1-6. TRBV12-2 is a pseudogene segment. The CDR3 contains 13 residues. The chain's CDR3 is CASRPSDNSPLHF. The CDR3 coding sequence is TGTGCAAGTCGCCCCTCGGATAATTCACCCCTCCACTTT.

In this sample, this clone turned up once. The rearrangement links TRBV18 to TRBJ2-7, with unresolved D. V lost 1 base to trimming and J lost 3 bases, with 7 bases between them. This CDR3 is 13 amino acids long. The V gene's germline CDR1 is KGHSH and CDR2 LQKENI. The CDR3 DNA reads TGTGCCAGCTCACCACAACGGAGCTACGAGCAGTACTTC. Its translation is CASSPQRSYEQYF. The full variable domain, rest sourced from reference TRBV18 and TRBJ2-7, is NAGVMQNPRHLVRRRGQEARLRCSPMKGHSHVYWYRQLPEEGLKFMVYLQKENIIDESGMPKERFSAEFPKEGPSILRIQQVVRGDSAAYFCASSPQRSYEQYFGPGTRLTVT.

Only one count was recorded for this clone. The CDR3 loop is CAISELGGKDTGELFF. CDR3 sequence (DNA): TGTGCCATCAGTGAGCTCGGGGGAAAGGACACCGGGGAGCTGTTTTTT. This chain uses TRBV10-3 with TRBJ2-2, with D possibly matching TRBD2 (6 bases). V lost 2 bases, J lost 3 bases, and 13 bases lay in between. Germline V gene sequence: CDR1 ENHRY, CDR2 SYGVKD. The CDR3 totals 16 residues.